Shown below are 29 T cell receptor beta chains from a single sample sequenced in a study of early T cells in non-severe SARS-CoV-2 infection. TCRdb independently ran MiXCR on the 5' RACE reads; one entry per CDR3 protein. The sample has 80,000 to 95,000 distinct CDR3 sequences; approximately 14% are singletons. The sample comprised whole blood. The source is an adult who was a healthcare worker with PCR-confirmed SARS-CoV-2 infection or an uninfected control (not recorded which).

This clonotype turned up a few times. This chain links TRBV29-1 with TRBJ2-7, with 9 bases matching TRBD1. CDR3 length: 14 residues. Germline CDR1 and CDR2: SQVTM and ANQGSEA. The trim removed 7 bases at V and 2 bases at J, leaving 9 bases unmatched. For the CDR3, the DNA is TGCAGCGCAATTACCGGGACAGGGACCTACGAGCAGTACGTC. Its protein is CSAITGTGTYEQYV.

This clonotype was counted between two and nine times. The CDR3 coding sequence is TGCAGTGCTAGATCCCCCTGGGAGCGGGGGAGCACAGATACGCAGTATTTT. Amino acids: CSARSPWERGSTDTQYF. The gene calls are TRBV20-1 and TRBJ2-3; 8 nucleotides match TRBD2. The V gene end was trimmed by 2 bases and the J gene end by 0 bases; junction bases not matched to a gene: 10. The CDR3 covers 17 residues. Germline lookup yields CDR1 DFQATT and CDR2 SNEGSKA (reference sequence).

In its sample, this clonotype was seen a few times. V is TRBV5-4 and J is TRBJ2-3; 13 bases are shared with TRBD2. The ends lost 3 bases at V and 2 bases at J; junction bases unmatched: 3. Germline loops: CDR1 SGHNT, CDR2 YYREEE (reference sequence). The CDR3 consists of 16 residues. The CDR3 sequence: CASSWGTSGITDTQYF. The CDR3 DNA reads TGTGCCAGCAGCTGGGGGACTAGCGGGATCACAGATACGCAGTATTTT.

The chain is built from TRBV9 and TRBJ2-5; the match to TRBD1 covers 9 bases. V shed 3 bases and J 5 bases; nucleotides not matched to a gene: 5. The CDR3 totals 14 residues. CDR1 is SGDLS, CDR2 YYNGEE, per germline. This chain's CDR3 is CASSAQGASETQYF. The CDR3 nucleotides are TGTGCCAGCAGCGCACAGGGGGCTAGTGAGACCCAGTACTTC.

V is TRBV6-1 and J is TRBJ2-7; a possible D gene is TRBD1 (5 bases). CDR3 size: 12 residues. The germline V and J ends were trimmed by 3 bases and 4 bases, with 7 bases remaining between them. Germline V CDR1 and CDR2: MNHNS, SASEGT. CDR3 amino acids: CASSDRVYEQYV. The CDR3, as DNA: TGTGCCAGCAGTGACAGGGTTTACGAGCAGTACGTC.

This clonotype was recorded a few times. The V and J genes are TRBV21-1 and TRBJ1-5; TRBD1, the table's D call, was not compared with the DNA. TRBV21-1 is given as a pseudogene. CDR3 length: 13 residues. The CDR3 spells CARTGTTNQPQHF. The CDR3 DNA is TGTGCCAGAACCGGGACGACCAATCAGCCCCAGCATTTT.

This chain links TRBV6-1 with TRBJ2-2; perhaps TRBD2 as D (5 bases). This CDR3 region has 16 residues. Trimming shortened V by 10 bases and J by 0 bases, and 18 bases separated the two germline ends. The germline gives CDR1 MNHNS, CDR2 SASEGT. CDR3 protein: CAIPYGEQSNTGELFF. The DNA for the CDR3 is TGTGCCATCCCCTACGGGGAGCAGTCGAACACCGGGGAGCTGTTTTTT.

This clonotype was recorded a few times. This sequence joins TRBV4-1 and TRBJ1-1, with D possibly being TRBD1 (6 bases). The CDR3 spans 15 residues. The V end lost 4 bases, the J end lost 1 base, and 13 bases lay between the germline ends. Per germline, CDR1 MGHRA and CDR2 YSYEKL. This chain's CDR3 is CASSPTDRPNTEAFF. CDR3 DNA: TGCGCCAGCAGCCCTACGGACAGACCGAACACTGAAGCTTTCTTT.

This clonotype was found a few times. This rearrangement joins TRBV11-2 to TRBJ1-1, with a possible D match to TRBD1 (5 bases). The V and J ends lost 3 bases and 3 bases respectively, with 14 bases between them. CDR1 is SGHAT, CDR2 FQNNGV, per germline. This CDR3 contains 15 residues. The CDR3 region is CASSFSGKGHTEAFF. DNA of the CDR3: TGTGCCAGCAGCTTCTCTGGAAAGGGGCACACTGAAGCTTTCTTT.

This clonotype has just a few counts. The chain recombines TRBV29-1 with TRBJ1-4, with 9 bases aligning to TRBD1. CDR1 is SQVTM, CDR2 ANQGSEA, per germline. The J segment lost 4 bases and the V segment lost 7 bases, leaving 1 base of the junction unmatched. The CDR3 has 12 residues. CDR3 sequence: CSAGQGNEKLFF. In DNA, the CDR3 is TGCAGCGCGGGACAGGGTAATGAAAAACTGTTTTTT.

This clonotype was picked up a small number of times. The CDR3 DNA sequence: TGTGCCAGCAGCAGCCTAGCGGGGGGGATCGGCGGGGAGCTGTTTTTT. This gives the protein CASSSLAGGIGGELFF. The rearrangement joins TRBV5-4 to TRBJ2-2, with 12 bases lining up with TRBD2. Germline CDR1 reads SGHNT; CDR2 reads YYREEE (reference sequence). The CDR3 sequence is 16 residues long. Unmatched junction bases numbered 8, after V lost 4 bases and J lost 7 bases.

This clonotype was seen repeatedly, ten times or more. V usage is TRBV10-3 and J usage is TRBJ2-3, with unresolved D. Between the trimmed V and J ends, which lost 6 bases and 6 bases, there was a span of 16 bases. This CDR3 is built from 14 residues. Per germline, CDR1 ENHRY and CDR2 SYGVKD. Here the CDR3 reads CAIRKTRQVDTQYF. CDR3 coding DNA: TGTGCCATCAGGAAGACACGGCAAGTGGATACGCAGTATTTT.

This CDR3 is CSAIDRGPANTGELFF. As DNA, the CDR3 is TGCAGTGCTATAGACAGGGGGCCCGCGAACACCGGGGAGCTGTTTTTT. This chain links TRBV20-1 with TRBJ2-2, with 10 bases lining up with TRBD1. V was pared by 4 bases and J by 0 bases, with 5 bases of the junction left unmatched. Looked up from germline, CDR1 is DFQATT and CDR2 is SNEGSKA (reference sequence). The CDR3 sequence is 16 residues long.

This chain connects TRBV5-4 to TRBJ2-7; 9 positions match TRBD1. From germline, CDR1 is SGHNT and CDR2 YYREEE (reference sequence). The V segment lost 3 bases and the J segment 7 bases; nucleotides outside the gene matches: 8. The CDR3 spans 14 residues. The CDR3 coding sequence is TGTGCCAGCAGCTGGGGACAGGGTTTGCCTGAGCAGTACGTC. It translates to CASSWGQGLPEQYV.

In its sample, this clonotype was seen many times. The chain has TRBV24-1 and TRBJ1-1; perhaps TRBD1 as D (5 bases). The germline V gene encodes CDR1 KGHDR and CDR2 SFDVKD. V was clipped by 3 bases and J by 1 base, with 11 bases between them. The CDR3 is 15 amino acids. CDR3: CATSDGAGKNTEAFF. DNA of the CDR3: TGTGCCACCAGTGATGGGGCAGGAAAGAACACTGAAGCTTTCTTT.

V gene TRBV12-3 or TRBV12-4 combines with J gene TRBJ1-1; TRBD1 agrees at 9 bases. This CDR3 is built from 16 residues. Losses at the gene ends were 4 bases for V and 2 bases for J; bases not matched to a gene: 8. The CDR3 DNA is TGTGCCAGCAGTTACACCGGGACAGGGTTTAACACTGAAGCTTTCTTT. It is translated as CASSYTGTGFNTEAFF.

This clonotype showed up just a few times. This chain uses TRBV5-6 with TRBJ1-2; D may be TRBD1 (5 bases). The germline V gene encodes CDR1 SGHDT and CDR2 YYEEEE. The CDR3 sequence is 14 residues long. V lost 3 bases, J lost 3 bases, and 12 bases lay in between. Here the CDR3 reads CASSSKGVDYGYTF. In nucleotides, the CDR3 is TGTGCCAGCAGCTCTAAAGGGGTGGACTATGGCTACACCTTC. The variable domain in full, with the rest retrieved from reference TRBV5-6 and TRBJ1-2, is DAGVTQSPTHLIKTRGQQVTLRCSPKSGHDTVSWYQQALGQGPQFIFQYYEEEERQRGNFPDRFSGHQFPNYSSELNVNALLLGDSALYLCASSSKGVDYGYTFGSGTRLTVV.

This clonotype has only one observation. The chain employs TRBV5-1 and TRBJ2-3; TRBD2 might be the D (5 bases). V shed 0 bases and J shed 0 bases, with 14 bases lying between them. Germline V gene data show CDR1 as SGHRS and CDR2 as YFSETQ. The CDR3 is 17 amino acids. The CDR3 region has the DNA TGCGCCAGCAGCTTGGGAGTTGGAGCGGCTAGCACAGATACGCAGTATTTT. As protein: CASSLGVGAASTDTQYF.

The sample holds a few counts of this clonotype. The chain combines TRBV4-2 with TRBJ1-4; 7 nucleotides align to TRBD1. CDR1 and CDR2 from the germline V gene are LGHNA and YNFKEQ. The CDR3 is 16 residues long. Losses at the gene ends were 4 bases for V and 4 bases for J; bases not matched to a gene: 9. CDR3 DNA sequence: TGTGCCAGCAGCCCGCAACTGGGGACAGTTAATGAAAAACTGTTTTTT. Translating gives CASSPQLGTVNEKLFF.

A few counts support this clonotype. The CDR3 DNA sequence: TGCAGTGCTAGAGATTTTCGGGGTCCCGGAAACACTGAAGCTTTCTTT. Amino acids: CSARDFRGPGNTEAFF. The chain couples TRBV20-1 to TRBJ1-1; no clear D. V shed 0 bases and J shed 2 bases, with 16 bases lying between them. Germline values: CDR1 DFQATT, CDR2 SNEGSKA (reference sequence). CDR3 length: 16 residues.

This clonotype came up many times. The chain uses TRBV12-3 or TRBV12-4 and TRBJ1-5; the D is unclear. This CDR3 has 16 residues. Trimming shortened V by 5 bases and J by 4 bases, and 18 bases separated the two germline ends. CDR3 sequence (DNA): TGTGCCAGCAGTACTCAGTCGGCGCGGGGTAATCAGCCCCAGCATTTT. Its translation: CASSTQSARGNQPQHF.

The gene calls are TRBV6-5 and TRBJ2-7, with D possibly matching TRBD1 (6 bases). V was shortened by 7 bases and J by 6 bases, with 10 bases between the two germline ends. This CDR3 spans 11 amino acids. Germline V gene data show CDR1 as MNHEY and CDR2 as SVGAGI. As DNA, the CDR3 is TGTGCCAGCACTGGGGGCGGCGAGCAGTACGTC. The encoded protein is CASTGGGEQYV.

The table lists this clonotype with many counts. In nucleotides, the CDR3 is TGCAGTGCCGAGGGGACTAGCGGGGGTACAGATACGCAGTATTTT. Residues: CSAEGTSGGTDTQYF. The gene calls are TRBV20-1 and TRBJ2-3, with 14 nucleotides matching TRBD2. Unmatched junction bases numbered 5, after V lost 6 bases and J lost 3 bases. CDR3 length: 15 residues. Germline V CDR1 and CDR2: DFQATT, SNEGSKA (reference sequence).

This clonotype was seen many times. The J gene is TRBJ1-2, the V gene TRBV5-1; unclear D gene. The germline V gene encodes CDR1 SGHRS and CDR2 YFSETQ. Trimming took 0 bases from V and 1 from J, leaving 10 bases between them. This CDR3 contains 15 residues. The CDR3 nucleotides are TGCGCCAGCAGCTTGGTAGTATCCGGTAACTATGGCTACACCTTC. Protein: CASSLVVSGNYGYTF.

The chain uses TRBV12-3 or TRBV12-4 and TRBJ1-1; D is unresolved. The length of the CDR3 is 13 residues. Trimming removed 3 bases from V and 1 base from J, with 6 bases in between. For the CDR3, the DNA is TGTGCCAGCAGTTTTGACAAGAACACTGAAGCTTTCTTT. It yields the protein CASSFDKNTEAFF.

There are a few counts of this clonotype. The rearrangement links TRBV5-1 to TRBJ2-3; D uncertain. The CDR3 sequence is 15 residues long. V gave up 0 bases and J gave up 0 bases, with 8 bases separating them. Germline loops: CDR1 SGHRS, CDR2 YFSETQ. CDR3 bases: TGCGCCAGCAGCTTGGAAGGATATAGCACAGATACGCAGTATTTT. It is translated as CASSLEGYSTDTQYF. Supplemented by reference TRBV5-1 and TRBJ2-3, the full variable domain reads KAGVTQTPRYLIKTRGQQVTLSCSPISGHRSVSWYQQTPGQGLQFLFEYFSETQRNKGNFPGRFSGRQFSNSRSEMNVSTLELGDSALYLCASSLEGYSTDTQYFGPGTRLTVL.

The rearrangement links TRBV29-1 to TRBJ1-1; no reliable D call. V dropped 5 bases and J dropped 1 base, with 11 bases sitting between them. Germline V gene lookup returns CDR1 SQVTM and CDR2 ANQGSEA. The CDR3 sequence is 13 residues long. DNA for the CDR3: TGCAGCGTTTGTGGCAGAGCGAACACTGAAGCTTTCTTT. As protein: CSVCGRANTEAFF. The full variable domain, rest sourced from reference TRBV29-1 and TRBJ1-1, is SAVISQKPSRDICQRGTSLTIQCQVDSQVTMMFWYRQQPGQSLTLIATANQGSEATYESGFVIDKFPISRPNLTFSTLTVSNMSPEDSSIYLCSVCGRANTEAFFGQGTRLTVV.

This chain connects TRBV2 to TRBJ2-1; tentatively, D is TRBD1 or TRBD2 (5 bases each). The V gene lost 6 bases and the J gene lost 8 bases, with 20 bases spanning the gap. Looked up from germline, CDR1 is SNHLY and CDR2 is FYNNEI. This CDR3 is built from 15 residues. The CDR3: CASRGPPDLGDEQFF. The CDR3 DNA sequence: TGTGCCAGCAGGGGACCGCCAGACCTAGGGGATGAGCAGTTCTTC.

The DNA for the CDR3 is TGTGCCAGCAGCTTTGTGGGAGGCAATGAGCAGTTCTTC. Protein product: CASSFVGGNEQFF. This chain connects TRBV7-8 to TRBJ2-1; possibly TRBD2 for D (6 bases). V was clipped by 3 bases and J by 6 bases, with 9 bases between them. There are 13 residues in the CDR3. CDR1 SGHVS and CDR2 FQNEAQ come from the germline V gene.